The source of this T cell receptor (beta chain) is a study of T cells and Merkel cell carcinoma outcomes. On this clone itself: Its antigen is undetermined.

Whole-study results and caveats: Merkel cell carcinoma outcomes were reportedly predicted by repertoire and T-cell density.

Only in-frame clones appear in the TCRdb table, and some are missing; sequencing was by immunoSEQ multiplex PCR. The sample includes about 3,600 clones, roughly 92% seen only once; the top ten take around 1.8%. CDR1 and CDR2 from the germline V gene are GTSNPN and SVGIG (reference sequence). CDR3 length: 14 amino acids. The ends were cut back, 0 bases at V and 5 bases at J, with 13 bases in the middle. Sequencing was performed on tumor tissue from Merkel cell carcinoma. This TCR was sampled from a human donor with Merkel cell carcinoma. The chain couples TRBV30 to TRBJ2-5; a weak D match, TRBD2 (7 bases). For the CDR3, the DNA is TGTGCCTGGAGTGTACTCAGGGGAGGGGAGACCCAGTACTTC. Amino acid sequence: CAWSVLRGGETQYF.